This TCR beta chain emerged from a study of T cells in Graves' hyperthyroidism and ophthalmopathy (dated by TCRdb to the late 2010s). Background on the whole study: To identify distinguishing TCR V-J signatures, a discovery cohort of roughly 100 patients was used, comprising approximately 40 with Graves' ophthalmopathy and some 60 with stable Graves' hyperthyroidism. An independent validation cohort of about 20 hyperthyroidism patients and approximately 17 patients who later progressed to ophthalmopathy tested prospective prediction of ophthalmopathy. The 75 to 100 discovery patients were randomly divided into training and test sets at a 7:3 ratio. In about six Graves' hyperthyroidism patients, the study also compared T-cell repertoires from thyroid tissue with T-cell repertoires from blood. Once sampling was done, hyperthyroidism patients were given methimazole at a starting dose of 30 mg daily, whereas ophthalmopathy patients were given high-dose intravenous methylprednisolone. TCR Vbeta CDR3 sequencing of some 140 peripheral blood samples (43 ophthalmopathy, about 74 hyperthyroidism and around 17 progressor patients) is reported in the paper.

General findings and caveats noted by the study authors: During validation, the model predicted progression to ophthalmopathy a median of about 6.5 months ahead of onset, with around 70% sensitivity and around 73% specificity. Ophthalmopathy was separated from stable hyperthyroidism by a 13 V-J signature model, with approximately 89% sensitivity and 81% to 83% specificity obtained in cross-validation and 80%/75% obtained in testing. No statistical method was used to fix the sample size in advance, and group allocation was not hidden from the investigators. Most expanded thyroid clonotypes (frequency above 0.001) were also detected in blood, a finding suggesting that blood repertoires may reflect thyroid immune responses.

This clonotype was observed many times. Its antigen remains unidentified. No much larger clone is present one base from it, and per-base qualities are unavailable. The TCR beta CDR3 regions were amplified from RNA transcripts. The TCR CDR3 was subjected to a first round of RT-PCR using the HTBI primer set and the Qiagen OneStep RT-PCR kit. Libraries were constructed in a second round of multiplex PCR, after which size selection and purification were carried out. The libraries were sequenced on an Illumina HiSeq2000 using paired-end 100 bp reads. On the study's bioinformatics: Raw data were processed with SOAPnuke, discarding reads with adapters, uncalled bases, mean Phred below 15, or no exact constant-primer or identifier match. High-quality paired reads were merged with COPE v1.2.5, and unique nucleotide sequences were defined as clonotypes. MiTCR v1.1 was used to align clonotypes to the IMGT TRBV, TRBD and TRBJ reference segments. The analysis included only V-J combinations with a frequency above 0.0001, which together covered about 99% of the repertoires. A TCS score was defined as the ratio of F50 (clonal expansion) to E x V (chaos), with BLOSUM62-based TCRdist applied between CDR3 peptides within each V-J. Welch's t-statistics and random forest reduced 500 to 650 V-J features to roughly 13, which were used in a naive Bayes classifier (R e1071). The similarity between thyroid and blood repertoires was quantified using the Morisita-Horn index. TCRdb applied fastp at Q25 and MiXCR to the public reads, then kept only in-frame beta chains. CDR3 protein duplicates are merged, each entry listing the most common genes and DNA. TCRdb's processing, not the authors', yielded these V and J calls. The sample contains around 600,000 distinct CDR3 sequences, just under 45% of them found a single time. The ten largest clones capture roughly 6.5% of the sample.

Exclusion was applied to patients with uncontrolled infections, other autoimmune diseases, pregnancy or lactation. Diagnoses relied on clinical symptoms, serum thyroxine and TRAb, thyroid ultrasound and orbital computed tomography. Total RNA was extracted using Trizol reagent, and RNA quality was assessed on an Agilent 2100 Bioanalyzer. Material: peripheral blood or thyroid tissue (not recorded which). This receptor was identified in an adult man with Graves' disease, either hyperthyroidism or ophthalmopathy (not recorded which).

The CDR3 here reads CSVELGYGYTF. The nucleotide sequence is given as TGCAGCGTTGAACTTGGCTATGGCTACACCTTC. The sequence is built from TRBV29-1 and TRBJ1-2, with no confidently assigned D gene. In the germline V gene, CDR1 corresponds to SQVTM and CDR2 to ANQGSEA. Its CDR3 holds 11 amino acids, cysteine through phenylalanine. CDR3 DNA is the only sequence kept; it has 33 bases, read in frame from the first base. Between the V and J ends, shortened by 2 bases and 4 bases respectively, the junction contains 5 bases. The full variable domain, with segments outside the CDR3 supplied by the reference TRBV29-1 and TRBJ1-2 proteins, appears as SAVISQKPSRDICQRGTSLTIQCQVDSQVTMMFWYRQQPGQSLTLIATANQGSEATYESGFVIDKFPISRPNLTFSTLTVSNMSPEDSSIYLCSVELGYGYTFGSGTRLTVV.